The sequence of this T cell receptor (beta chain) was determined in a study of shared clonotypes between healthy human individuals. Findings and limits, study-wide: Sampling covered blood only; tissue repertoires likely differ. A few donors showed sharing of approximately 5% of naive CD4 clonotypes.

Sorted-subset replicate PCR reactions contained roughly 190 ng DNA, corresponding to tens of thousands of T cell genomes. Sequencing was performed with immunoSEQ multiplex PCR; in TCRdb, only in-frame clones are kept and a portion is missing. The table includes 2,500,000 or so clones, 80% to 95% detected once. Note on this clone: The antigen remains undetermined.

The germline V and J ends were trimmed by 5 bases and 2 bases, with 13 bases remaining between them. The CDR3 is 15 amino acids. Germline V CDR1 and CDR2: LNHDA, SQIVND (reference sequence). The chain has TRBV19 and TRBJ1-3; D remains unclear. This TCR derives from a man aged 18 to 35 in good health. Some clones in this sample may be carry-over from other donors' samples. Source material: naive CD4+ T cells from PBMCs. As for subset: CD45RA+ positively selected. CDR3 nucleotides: TGTGCCAGTAGTGCCAGTGTCCAGACTGGAAACACCATATATTTT. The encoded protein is CASSASVQTGNTIYF. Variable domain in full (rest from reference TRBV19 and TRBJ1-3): DGGITQSPKYLFRKEGQNVTLSCEQNLNHDAMYWYRQDPGQGLRLIYYSQIVNDFQKGDIAEGYSVSREKKESFPLTVTSAQKNPTAFYLCASSASVQTGNTIYFGEGSWLTVV.